These 10 T cell receptor beta chains originate from one sample sequenced in a study of cytomegalovirus exposure and HLA in healthy donors. The study ran its PCR with 60 Vbeta and 13 Jbeta primers. The table came from immunoSEQ multiplex PCR; TCRdb's copy has only in-frame clones and leaves some out. The profile covers about 110,000 clones, with 73% appearing a single time and 8.4% taken by the ten largest. Sequencing was carried out using PBMCs. The receptors originated from a man aged 40-50 years in good health and CMV-seronegative.

This sequence joins TRBV6-5 and TRBJ1-2; the match to TRBD1 covers 7 bases. With 0 bases clipped from V and 7 bases from J, the junction kept 5 bases outside the gene matches. The CDR3 has 14 residues. CDR1 MNHEY and CDR2 SVGAGI come from the germline V gene. The CDR3 protein is CASSYSTGSGGYTF. The CDR3 DNA reads as TGTGCCAGCAGTTACTCGACAGGGTCGGGTGGCTACACCTTC.

The V call is TRBV27, the J call TRBJ1-4; perhaps TRBD1 as D (5 bases). The CDR3 has 14 amino acids. V lost 7 bases and J lost 4, with 13 bases in between. Germline CDR1 MNHEY, CDR2 SMNVEV (reference sequence). This chain's CDR3 is CASTGQGYNEKLFF. The CDR3 DNA reads as TGTGCCAGCACAGGCCAGGGATATAATGAAAAACTGTTTTTT.

This clone was detected once. The chain couples TRBV27 to TRBJ2-1; 10 bases fit TRBD2. The germline V gene has CDR1 MNHEY and CDR2 SMNVEV (reference sequence). CDR3 length: 15 amino acids. J gave up 2 bases and V 7 bases, and 5 bases lay outside the gene matches. CDR3 region: CASKERGGPYNEQFF. The CDR3 nucleotides are TGTGCCAGCAAAGAGCGGGGGGGGCCCTACAATGAGCAGTTCTTC.

The table lists this clone with a few counts. The rearrangement joins TRBV5-5 to TRBJ1-5; TRBD1 matches at 7 bases. Looked up from germline, CDR1 is SGHKS and CDR2 is YYEKEE (reference sequence). The CDR3 length is 15 residues. The V gene end was trimmed by 0 bases and the J gene end by 4 bases; junction bases not matched to a gene: 4. The CDR3: CASSLGGTDNQPQHF. The CDR3 nucleotides are TGTGCCAGCAGCTTGGGCGGGACAGATAATCAGCCCCAGCATTTT.

V gene TRBV4-1 combines with J gene TRBJ1-1, with 10 nucleotides matching TRBD1. Losses at the gene ends were 4 bases for V and 3 bases for J; bases not matched to a gene: 11. Germline-derived CDR1 and CDR2 are MGHRA and YSYEKL. CDR3 size: 17 residues. The CDR3 loop reads CASSPYDRGLGDTEAFF. The CDR3 region has the DNA TGCGCCAGCAGCCCATATGACAGGGGGCTTGGCGACACTGAAGCTTTCTTT.

This clone was found once. The chain combines TRBV14 with TRBJ1-4, with 9 bases identical to TRBD1. Germline-derived CDR1 and CDR2 are SGHDN and FVKESK. V gave up 4 bases and J gave up 8 bases; unmatched junction bases: 5. This CDR3 is 14 amino acids long. CDR3 protein: CASSRMTGGEKLFF. The CDR3 bases are TGTGCCAGCAGCCGGATGACAGGGGGGGAAAAACTGTTTTTT.

This chain links TRBV7-9 with TRBJ2-3; 8 bases fit TRBD2. From germline, CDR1 is SEHNR and CDR2 FQNEAQ (reference sequence). The length of the CDR3 is 16 residues. Germline trimming cut 5 bases from V and 2 bases from J; bases unmatched to any gene: 9. CDR3 protein: CASSVPAGAATDTQYF. CDR3 DNA sequence: TGTGCCAGCAGCGTGCCAGCGGGGGCGGCCACAGATACGCAGTATTTT.

The chain combines TRBV5-1 with TRBJ2-5; 9 bases align to TRBD1. V was pared by 0 bases and J by 5 bases, with 8 bases of the junction left unmatched. Germline V gives CDR1 SGHRS, CDR2 YFSETQ. The CDR3 is 16 residues long. CDR3 nucleotide sequence: TGCGCCAGCAGCTTGGGGGCGAAGGACAGGGGCGAGACCCAGTACTTC. It specifies CASSLGAKDRGETQYF.

This clone appeared a few times. The V and J genes are TRBV9 and TRBJ2-1; TRBD2 matches at 11 bases. The CDR3 runs to 16 residues. V shed 4 bases and J 7 bases; nucleotides not matched to a gene: 10. The germline CDR1 and CDR2 sequences are SGDLS and YYNGEE. CDR3 nucleotide sequence: TGTGCCAGCAGCACCGGTAGCGGGGGGGCCGATAATGAGCAGTTCTTC. Amino acid sequence: CASSTGSGGADNEQFF.

V usage is TRBV7-9 and J usage is TRBJ1-1; possibly TRBD1 for D (5 bases). The ends were cut back, 4 bases at V and 6 bases at J, with 12 bases in the middle. Looked up from germline, CDR1 is SEHNR and CDR2 is FQNEAQ (reference sequence). The CDR3 is 13 residues long. The CDR3 DNA is TGTGCCAGCAGCTCCAGCGCGGGGCCTGAAGCTTTCTTT. Translating gives CASSSSAGPEAFF.